These 28 T cell receptor beta chains originate from one sample sequenced in a study of T cells in Graves' hyperthyroidism and ophthalmopathy. Amplification of TCR beta CDR3 regions used RNA as the template. The primer set for the first-round RT-PCR of the TCR CDR3 was HTBI. TCRdb called the multiplex PCR reads again in MiXCR, with one record for every CDR3 protein. This table holds 400,000 to 500,000 distinct CDR3 sequences, under 15% found once. The sample was blood. The receptor source for this set is a woman between 18 and 29 years old with Graves' hyperthyroidism.

In this sample, this clonotype turned up many times. The rearrangement joins TRBV6-1 to TRBJ1-2; perhaps TRBD1 as D (5 bases). CDR3 length: 14 amino acids. Germline CDR1 and CDR2: MNHNS and SASEGT. V dropped 2 bases and J dropped 4 bases, with 11 bases sitting between them. As DNA, the CDR3 is TGTGCCAGCAGTGAAATAACAGGCCCCTATGGCTACACCTTC. Its translation: CASSEITGPYGYTF.

This clonotype was picked up many times. This sequence joins TRBV27 and TRBJ1-6; D is unresolved. Trimming left V 5 bases short and J 4 bases short, with 6 bases between. Germline V lookup: CDR1 MNHEY, CDR2 SMNVEV (reference sequence). The CDR3 runs 13 residues. The CDR3 sequence is CASSIGYNSPLHF. CDR3 DNA: TGTGCCAGCAGTATCGGTTATAATTCACCCCTCCACTTT.

About this clonotype itself: A much larger clone differs by one base, so this may be a read error. This sequence joins TRBV29-1 and TRBJ2-1; D remains unclear. The CDR3 runs 10 residues. Trimming removed 4 bases from V and 6 bases from J, with 4 bases in between. Looked up from germline, CDR1 is SQVTM and CDR2 is ANQGSEA. CDR3 nucleotide sequence: TGCAGCGTTGGAATCAATGAGCAGTTCTTC. This translates into CSVGINEQFF.

The rearrangement uses TRBV4-1 and TRBJ2-7; 13 bases fit TRBD2. CDR3 length equals 18 residues. Germline V gives CDR1 MGHRA, CDR2 YSYEKL. V gave up 4 bases and J gave up 2 bases; unmatched junction bases: 11. The CDR3 loop reads CASSPHGLAGVRAYEQYV. CDR3 DNA sequence: TGCGCCAGCAGCCCCCACGGACTAGCGGGGGTTAGGGCCTACGAGCAGTACGTC.

The sample holds many counts of this clonotype. This sequence joins TRBV29-1 and TRBJ1-1; possibly TRBD1 for D (6 bases). V lost 5 bases and J 3 bases, leaving 10 bases between the germline ends. Per the germline V gene, CDR1 is SQVTM and CDR2 is ANQGSEA. The CDR3 spans 12 residues. The CDR3: CSVLGGDTEAFF. In DNA form, the CDR3 reads TGCAGCGTTTTAGGGGGGGACACTGAAGCTTTCTTT.

This clonotype occurred many times. The CDR3 bases are TGCAGTGCCGGACCGAATGAAGAGACCCAGTACTTC. Translation gives CSAGPNEETQYF. The J gene is TRBJ2-5, the V gene TRBV20-1, with D uncertain. V gave up 6 bases and J gave up 3 bases, with 11 bases separating them. Per the germline V gene, CDR1 is DFQATT and CDR2 is SNEGSKA (reference sequence). This CDR3 is 12 amino acids long.

V and J are TRBV30 and TRBJ2-1; 9 bases are shared with TRBD2. The CDR3 contains 15 residues. J lost 5 bases, V lost 0 bases, and 5 bases had no gene match. Germline V gene sequence: CDR1 GTSNPN, CDR2 SVGIG (reference sequence). The CDR3 DNA reads as TGTGCCTGGAGTGTAGGTCTAGCGGGGCACAATGAGCAGTTCTTC. Translated: CAWSVGLAGHNEQFF.

This clonotype was found a few times. The CDR3: CAARRDVNQPQHF. As DNA, the CDR3 is TGTGCCGCGAGGAGAGATGTTAATCAGCCCCAGCATTTT. V gene TRBV6-1 combines with J gene TRBJ1-5; D is uncertain. V lost 11 bases to trimming and J lost 4 bases, with 15 bases between them. CDR1 and CDR2 (germline): MNHNS, SASEGT. CDR3 length: 13 residues.

Ten or more counts support this clonotype. The DNA of the CDR3 is TGTGCCAGCAGTTACGACGGTCAACAGTCGAGCTATGGCTACACCTTC. This gives the protein CASSYDGQQSSYGYTF. The V gene is TRBV6-1, the J gene TRBJ1-2; D unclear. Germline CDR1 reads MNHNS; CDR2 reads SASEGT. V was shortened by 5 bases and J by 4 bases, with 20 bases between the two germline ends. The CDR3 totals 16 residues.

In this sample, this clonotype turned up many times. V usage is TRBV28 and J usage is TRBJ2-7; D ambiguous. The CDR3 extends over 12 amino acids. Deletions cut 0 bases from V and 4 bases from J, with 4 bases between. The germline CDR1 and CDR2 sequences are MDHEN and SYDVKM. The CDR3 sequence: CASSLWGYEQYF. CDR3 DNA sequence: TGTGCCAGCAGTTTATGGGGGTACGAGCAGTACTTC.

This clonotype was recorded at least ten times. The genes are TRBV12-3 or TRBV12-4 and TRBJ1-1; D may be TRBD1 (5 bases). The CDR3 is 17 residues long. Trimming took 7 bases from V and 4 from J, leaving 25 bases between them. This CDR3 reads CASTPGLQITRVTEAFF. CDR3 bases: TGTGCCAGCACCCCGGGGCTCCAAATTACTCGTGTCACTGAAGCTTTCTTT.

The chain couples TRBV20-1 to TRBJ2-3, with TRBD1 matching over 9 bases. V lost 4 bases to trimming and J lost 3 bases; unmatched junction nucleotides: 8. Germline V lookup: CDR1 DFQATT, CDR2 SNEGSKA (reference sequence). The CDR3 spans 15 residues. The CDR3 loop reads CSATDRGTGTDTQYF. CDR3 nucleotides: TGCAGTGCTACCGATCGCGGGACAGGGACAGATACGCAGTATTTT.

This clonotype has more than one count but fewer than ten. The CDR3 protein is CASSQDRKGNYGYTF. CDR3 DNA sequence: TGTGCCAGCAGCCAAGATCGGAAAGGGAACTATGGCTACACCTTC. The J gene is TRBJ1-2, the V gene TRBV14; no definite D call. CDR1 SGHDN and CDR2 FVKESK come from the germline V gene. The CDR3 is made up of 15 amino acids. Trimming took 0 bases from V and 2 from J, leaving 10 bases between them.

This clonotype was recorded at least ten times. The V and J genes are TRBV7-9 and TRBJ1-1; tentative D call: TRBD1 (6 bases). Germline lookup yields CDR1 SEHNR and CDR2 FQNEAQ (reference sequence). This CDR3 is 11 amino acids long. V gave up 1 base and J gave up 10 bases, with 7 bases separating them. CDR3: CASSLEGGAFF. Here the CDR3 DNA reads TGTGCCAGCAGCTTAGAGGGGGGAGCTTTCTTT.

This clonotype was seen at least ten times. CDR3 in amino acids: CASSAGRNEQYV. For the CDR3, the DNA is TGTGCCAGCAGTGCGGGGCGAAACGAGCAGTACGTC. The rearrangement uses TRBV6-1 and TRBJ2-7; either TRBD1 or TRBD2 may supply D (5 bases each). Germline V gives CDR1 MNHNS, CDR2 SASEGT. The CDR3 has 12 amino acids. The germline V and J ends were trimmed by 4 bases and 5 bases, with 9 bases remaining between them.

The chain has TRBV6-9 and TRBJ2-5; D unclear. Looked up from germline, CDR1 is MNHGY and CDR2 is SVAAGI. V lost 3 bases and J lost 2, with 10 bases in between. The CDR3 extends over 14 amino acids. CDR3 in amino acids: CASSYWNSQETQYF. CDR3 coding DNA: TGTGCCAGCAGTTACTGGAACTCTCAAGAGACCCAGTACTTC.

This clonotype was seen many times. The chain is built from TRBV13 and TRBJ1-6; D gene uncertain. V dropped 5 bases and J dropped 7 bases, with 9 bases sitting between them. Germline loops: CDR1 PRHDT, CDR2 FYEKMQ (reference sequence). The CDR3 loop spans 13 amino acids. The CDR3: CASSPPGNSPLHF. CDR3 in DNA: TGTGCCAGCAGCCCGCCTGGGAATTCACCCCTCCACTTT.

This clonotype was observed a handful of times. V and J are TRBV20-1 and TRBJ2-2, with D possibly being TRBD1 (6 bases). The CDR3 contains 15 residues. V dropped 0 bases and J dropped 2 bases, with 10 bases sitting between them. Germline V gene sequence: CDR1 DFQATT, CDR2 SNEGSKA (reference sequence). Here the CDR3 reads CSARDWTENTGELFF. The CDR3 DNA sequence: TGCAGTGCTAGAGACTGGACAGAAAACACCGGGGAGCTGTTTTTT.

This clonotype was counted between two and nine times. V usage is TRBV29-1 and J usage is TRBJ2-1; 8 bases match TRBD2. The germline gives CDR1 SQVTM, CDR2 ANQGSEA. The V gene end was trimmed by 3 bases and the J gene end by 6 bases; junction bases not matched to a gene: 7. The CDR3 has 14 residues. CDR3 in amino acids: CSVEELAATNEQFF. The CDR3 DNA follows: TGCAGCGTTGAGGAACTAGCGGCTACCAATGAGCAGTTCTTC.

The V and J genes are TRBV18 and TRBJ1-2; TRBD1 matches 9 bases. Germline V gene sequence: CDR1 KGHSH, CDR2 LQKENI. Losses at the gene ends were 1 base for V and 7 bases for J; bases not matched to a gene: 13. CDR3 length: 17 amino acids. CDR3 nucleotides: TGTGCCAGCTCACCACAGGTTCCGGAGACAGGGGGACGTGGCTACACCTTC. This encodes CASSPQVPETGGRGYTF.

Only a few counts were recorded for this clonotype. Given a much more abundant clone one base away, this may be a read error. This rearrangement joins TRBV24-1 to TRBJ2-5, with D possibly matching TRBD1 (5 bases). Germline values: CDR1 KGHDR, CDR2 SFDVKD. The CDR3 has 16 residues. The V and J ends lost 2 bases and 1 base respectively, with 13 bases between them. In DNA, the CDR3 is TGTGCCACCAGTGATTCTGCCGACAGCGCCCAAGAGACCCAGTACTTC. Its protein is CATSDSADSAQETQYF.

This clonotype was recorded at least ten times. The chain couples TRBV7-6 to TRBJ2-3, with 9 nucleotides matching TRBD2. With V trimmed by 2 bases and J by 4 bases, 7 bases remained unmatched. This CDR3 is built from 16 residues. The V gene's germline CDR1 is SGHVS and CDR2 FNYEAQ. CDR3 in DNA: TGTGCCAGCAGCTTAAGAGGGAGCGGGAGGTCAGATACGCAGTATTTT. This translates into CASSLRGSGRSDTQYF.

The chain uses TRBV3-1 and TRBJ1-2; no definite D call. V was pared by 0 bases and J by 0 bases, with 8 bases between. CDR1 is LGHDT, CDR2 YNNKEL, per germline (reference sequence). This CDR3 is 15 amino acids long. CDR3: CASSQDIRSNYGYTF. The CDR3 bases are TGTGCCAGCAGCCAAGATATAAGGTCTAACTATGGCTACACCTTC.

This clonotype was seen repeatedly, ten times or more. This rearrangement joins TRBV5-1 to TRBJ1-5, with TRBD1 matching 8 bases. V was clipped by 2 bases and J by 4 bases; unmatched bases: 11. CDR1 and CDR2 from the germline V gene are SGHRS and YFSETQ. CDR3 length: 17 residues. The CDR3: CASSFYGQGLQNQPQHF. The CDR3 DNA reads TGCGCCAGCAGCTTTTATGGACAGGGACTTCAAAATCAGCCCCAGCATTTT.

This clonotype has a count of ten or more. This sequence joins TRBV11-3 and TRBJ2-2, with D possibly being TRBD1 or TRBD2 (5 bases each). The CDR3 extends over 15 amino acids. Trimming took 0 bases from V and 1 from J, leaving 6 bases between them. In germline, CDR1 is SGHNT, CDR2 YENEEA. The CDR3 DNA sequence: TGTGCCAGCAGCTTAGATGGGGGGAACACCGGGGAGCTGTTTTTT. Its translation is CASSLDGGNTGELFF. Together with reference TRBV11-3 and TRBJ2-2, the CDR3 gives the full variable domain: EAGVVQSPRYKIIEKKQPVAFWCNPISGHNTLYWYLQNLGQGPELLIRYENEEAVDDSQLPKDRFSAERLKGVDSTLKIQPAELGDSAVYLCASSLDGGNTGELFFGEGSRLTVL.

This clonotype came up many times. This rearrangement joins TRBV18 to TRBJ2-7; maybe TRBD1 (5 bases). The CDR3 totals 17 residues. The germline V and J ends were trimmed by 3 bases and 4 bases, with 22 bases remaining between them. Germline V gene lookup returns CDR1 KGHSH and CDR2 LQKENI. In DNA, the CDR3 is TGTGCCAGCTCACCGATTACCTTGGGGCCAGAACCTTACGAGCAGTACGTC. This encodes CASSPITLGPEPYEQYV.

This clonotype was detected ten times or more. V and J are TRBV20-1 and TRBJ2-1, with TRBD2 matching over 11 bases. In germline, CDR1 is DFQATT, CDR2 SNEGSKA (reference sequence). The junction had 8 bases not matched to a gene; V was cut back by 4 bases and J by 6 bases. The CDR3 is 15 residues long. CDR3 residues: CSATQTSGMANEQFF. Here the CDR3 DNA reads TGCAGTGCTACCCAGACTAGCGGGATGGCCAATGAGCAGTTCTTC.

There are a few counts of this clonotype. This chain uses TRBV30 with TRBJ1-6; D is ambiguous. Germline V lookup: CDR1 GTSNPN, CDR2 SVGIG (reference sequence). The V end was cut by 4 bases, the J end by 0 bases, with 13 bases between. This CDR3 has 16 residues. The CDR3 loop is CAWTGLLSSYNSPLHF. The CDR3 DNA reads TGTGCCTGGACTGGACTGTTGAGCTCCTATAATTCACCCCTCCACTTT.